This T cell receptor (beta chain) was recorded in a study of blood T cell repertoires in COVID-19. V lost 5 bases, J lost 9 bases, and 12 bases stayed unmatched. The germline V gene encodes CDR1 SGHAT and CDR2 FQNNGV. The CDR3 is 16 residues long. Assay: immunoSEQ multiplex PCR; the TCRdb copy retains only in-frame clones and omits some. Of 150,000 to 200,000 clones listed, 90% were seen once; the top ten hold 18%. The rearrangement joins TRBV11-2 to TRBJ1-6; the match to TRBD1 covers 8 bases. Sequenced input: peripheral blood. This TCR came from a man aged 55 to 70 with active or convalescent COVID-19. For the CDR3, the DNA is TGTGCCAGCAGCCCCGCAGAAGGACAGGGAAGTTCACCCCTCCACTTT. It is translated as CASSPAEGQGSSPLHF.